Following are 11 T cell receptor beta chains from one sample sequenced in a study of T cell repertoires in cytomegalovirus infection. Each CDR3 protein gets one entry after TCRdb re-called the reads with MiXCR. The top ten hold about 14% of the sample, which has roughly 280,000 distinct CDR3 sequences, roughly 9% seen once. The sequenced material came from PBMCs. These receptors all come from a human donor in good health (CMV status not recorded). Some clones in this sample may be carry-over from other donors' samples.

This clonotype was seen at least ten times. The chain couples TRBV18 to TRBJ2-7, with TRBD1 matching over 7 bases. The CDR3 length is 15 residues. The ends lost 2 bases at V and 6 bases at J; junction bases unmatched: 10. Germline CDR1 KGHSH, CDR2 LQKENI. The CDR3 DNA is TGTGCCAGCTCACCAGAAACAGGGGCCCCCCGCGAGCAGTACTTC. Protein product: CASSPETGAPREQYF.

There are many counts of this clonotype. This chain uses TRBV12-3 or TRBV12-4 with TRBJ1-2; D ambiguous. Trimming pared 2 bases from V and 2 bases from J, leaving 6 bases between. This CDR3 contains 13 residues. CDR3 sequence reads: CASSLSPNYGYTF. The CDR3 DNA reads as TGTGCCAGCAGTTTAAGCCCGAACTATGGCTACACCTTC.

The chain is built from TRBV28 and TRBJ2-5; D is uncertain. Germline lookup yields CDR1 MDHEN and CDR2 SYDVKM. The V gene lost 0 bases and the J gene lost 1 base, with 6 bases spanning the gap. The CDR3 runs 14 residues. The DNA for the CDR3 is TGTGCCAGCAGTTTATGGGGTACCCAAGAGACCCAGTACTTC. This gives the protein CASSLWGTQETQYF.

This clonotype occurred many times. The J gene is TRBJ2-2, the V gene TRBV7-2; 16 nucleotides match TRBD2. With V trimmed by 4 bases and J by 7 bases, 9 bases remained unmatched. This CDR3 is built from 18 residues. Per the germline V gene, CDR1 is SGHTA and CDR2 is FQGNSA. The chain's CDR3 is CASSSSGLAGGQGGELFF. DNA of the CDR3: TGTGCCAGCAGCTCCTCGGGACTAGCGGGAGGGCAGGGCGGGGAGCTGTTTTTT.

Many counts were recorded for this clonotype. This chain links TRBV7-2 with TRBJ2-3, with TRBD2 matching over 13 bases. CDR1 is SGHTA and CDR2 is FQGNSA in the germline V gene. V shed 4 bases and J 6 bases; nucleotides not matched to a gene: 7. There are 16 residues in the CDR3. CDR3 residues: CASSSRLAGGMDTQYF. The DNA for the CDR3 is TGTGCCAGCAGCTCGCGACTAGCGGGGGGAATGGATACGCAGTATTTT.

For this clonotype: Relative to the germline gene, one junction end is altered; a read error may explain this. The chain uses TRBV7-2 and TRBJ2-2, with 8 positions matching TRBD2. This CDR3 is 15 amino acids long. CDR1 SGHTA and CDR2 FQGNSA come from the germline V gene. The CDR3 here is CASSLSSGNSGELFF. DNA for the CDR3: TGTGCCAGCAGCTTGAGTAGCGGGAACTCCGGGGAGCTGTTTTTT. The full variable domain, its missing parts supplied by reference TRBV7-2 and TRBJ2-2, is GAGVSQSPSNKVTEKGKDVELRCDPISGHTALYWYRQSLGQGLEFLIYFQGNSAPDKSGLPSDRFSAERTGGSVSTLTIQRTQQEDSAVYLCASSLSSGNSGELFFGEGSRLTVL.

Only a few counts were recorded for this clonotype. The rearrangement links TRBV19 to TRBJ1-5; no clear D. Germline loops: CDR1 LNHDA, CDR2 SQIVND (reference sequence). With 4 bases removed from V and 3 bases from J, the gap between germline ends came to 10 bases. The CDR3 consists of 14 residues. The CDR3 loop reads CASSTQGYNQPQHF. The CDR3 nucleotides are TGTGCCAGTAGTACACAAGGCTACAATCAGCCCCAGCATTTT.

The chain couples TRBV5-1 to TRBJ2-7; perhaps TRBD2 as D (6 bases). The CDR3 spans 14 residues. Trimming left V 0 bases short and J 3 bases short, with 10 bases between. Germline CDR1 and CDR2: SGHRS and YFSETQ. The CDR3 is CASSLDTGVYEQYF. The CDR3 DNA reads TGCGCCAGCAGCTTGGATACGGGAGTCTACGAGCAGTACTTC.

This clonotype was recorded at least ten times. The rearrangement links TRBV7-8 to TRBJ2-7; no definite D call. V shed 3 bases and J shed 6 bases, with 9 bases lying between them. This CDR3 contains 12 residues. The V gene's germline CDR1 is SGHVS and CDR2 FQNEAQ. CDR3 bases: TGTGCCAGCAGCTTCCCGGCGAGCGAGCAGTACTTC. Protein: CASSFPASEQYF.

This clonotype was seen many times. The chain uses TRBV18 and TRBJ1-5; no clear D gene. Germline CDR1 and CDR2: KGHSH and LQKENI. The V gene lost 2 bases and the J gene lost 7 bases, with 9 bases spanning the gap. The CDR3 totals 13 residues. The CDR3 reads CASSPFDGQPQHF. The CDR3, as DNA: TGTGCCAGCTCACCATTTGATGGGCAGCCCCAGCATTTT.

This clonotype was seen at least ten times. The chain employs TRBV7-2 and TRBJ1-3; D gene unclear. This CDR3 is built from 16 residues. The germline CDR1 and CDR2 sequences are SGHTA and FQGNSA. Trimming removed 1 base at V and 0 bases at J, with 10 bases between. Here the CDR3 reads CASSLGPRSSGNTIYF. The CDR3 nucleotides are TGTGCCAGCAGCTTAGGGCCCAGATCCTCTGGAAACACCATATATTTT.